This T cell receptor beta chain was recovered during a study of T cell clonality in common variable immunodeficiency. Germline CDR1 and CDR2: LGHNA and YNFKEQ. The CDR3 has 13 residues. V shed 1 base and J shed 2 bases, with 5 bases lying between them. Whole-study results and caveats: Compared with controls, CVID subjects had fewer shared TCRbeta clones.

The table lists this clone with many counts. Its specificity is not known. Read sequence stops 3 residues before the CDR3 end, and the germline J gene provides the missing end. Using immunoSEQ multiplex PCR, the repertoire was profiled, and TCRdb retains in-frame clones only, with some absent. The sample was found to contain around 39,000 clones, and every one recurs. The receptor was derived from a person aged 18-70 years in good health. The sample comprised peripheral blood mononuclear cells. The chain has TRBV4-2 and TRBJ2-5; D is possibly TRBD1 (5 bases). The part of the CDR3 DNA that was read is TGTGCCAGCAGCCAAGGACAGCAAGAGACC. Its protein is CASSQGQQET. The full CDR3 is CASSQGQQETQYF.